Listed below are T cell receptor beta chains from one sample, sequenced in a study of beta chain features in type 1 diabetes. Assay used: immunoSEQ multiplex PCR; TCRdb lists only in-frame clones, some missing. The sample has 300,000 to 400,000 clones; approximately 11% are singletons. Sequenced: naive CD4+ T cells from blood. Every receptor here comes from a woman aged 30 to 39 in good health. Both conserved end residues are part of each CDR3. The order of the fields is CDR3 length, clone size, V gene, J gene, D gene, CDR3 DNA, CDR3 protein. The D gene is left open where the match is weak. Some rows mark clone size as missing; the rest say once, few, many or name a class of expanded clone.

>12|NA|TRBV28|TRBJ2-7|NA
TGTGCCATAGGACAGTCGCCGGGCGAGCAGTACTTC
CAIGQSPGEQYF
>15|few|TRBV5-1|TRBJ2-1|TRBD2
TGCGCCAGCAGCTTTAGCGCTAGCGGGTACAATGAGCAGTTCTTC
CASSFSASGYNEQFF
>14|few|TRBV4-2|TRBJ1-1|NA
TGTGCCAGCAGCCAAGATCCAGAGAACACTGAAGCTTTCTTT
CASSQDPENTEAFF
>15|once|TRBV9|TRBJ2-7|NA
TGTGCCAGCAGCGTAGACGGGAGTGGATTGTACGAGCAGTACTTC
CASSVDGSGLYEQYF
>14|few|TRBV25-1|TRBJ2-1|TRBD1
TGTGCCAGCAGTGAATCCAACAGGGGCCATGAGCAGTTCTTC
CASSESNRGHEQFF
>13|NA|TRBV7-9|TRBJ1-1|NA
TGTGCCAGCGGTATCCAGGAGGACACTGAAGCTTTCTTT
CASGIQEDTEAFF
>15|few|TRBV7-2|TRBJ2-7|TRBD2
TGTGCCAGCAGCTTAGCTACTAGCGGGAGTTGGGAGCAGTACTTC
CASSLATSGSWEQYF
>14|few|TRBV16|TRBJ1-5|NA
TGTGCCAGCAGCCATAACAGTAACAATCAGCCCCAGCATTTT
CASSHNSNNQPQHF
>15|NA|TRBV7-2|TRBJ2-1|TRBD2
TGTGCCAGCAGCAAACTAGCGGCTGCCTACAATGAGCAGTTCTTC
CASSKLAAAYNEQFF
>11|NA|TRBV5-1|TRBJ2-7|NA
TGCGCCAACCCATCGGTGTTAGAGCAGTACTTC
CANPSVLEQYF
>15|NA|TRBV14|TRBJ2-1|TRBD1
TGTGCCAGCAGCCCCCGGGACAGGGGTTACAATGAGCAGTTCTTC
CASSPRDRGYNEQFF
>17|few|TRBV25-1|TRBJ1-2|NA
TGTGCCAGCAGTGAACGCGTCGGGCAGGGGACCGACTATGGCTACACCTTC
CASSERVGQGTDYGYTF
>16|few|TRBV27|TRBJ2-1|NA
TGTGCCAGCAGTTTCAGGGGAACAAGCTCCTACAATGAGCAGTTCTTC
CASSFRGTSSYNEQFF
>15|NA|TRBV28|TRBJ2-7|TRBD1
TGTGCCAGCAGTTCGGGAGCAGGGGGCGCTTACGAGCAGTACTTC
CASSSGAGGAYEQYF
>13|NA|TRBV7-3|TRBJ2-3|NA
TGTGCCAGCAGCTTAATGGCTGCAGATACGCAGTATTTT
CASSLMAADTQYF
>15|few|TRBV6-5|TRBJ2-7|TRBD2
TGTGCCAGCAGTAAACCCGGGACTAGCGTCTACGAGCAGTACTTC
CASSKPGTSVYEQYF
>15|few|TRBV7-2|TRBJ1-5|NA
TGTGCCAGCAGCTTAGCGAGGCAGAAGAATCAGCCCCAGCATTTT
CASSLARQKNQPQHF
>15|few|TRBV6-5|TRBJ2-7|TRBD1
TGTGCCAGCAGTTTCGCACCACAGACAGGGAACGAGCAGTACTTC
CASSFAPQTGNEQYF
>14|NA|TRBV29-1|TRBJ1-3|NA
TGCAGCGTTTCAAAGGCGGGGTTAGGAAACACCATATATTTT
CSVSKAGLGNTIYF
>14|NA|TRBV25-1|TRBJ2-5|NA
TGTGCCAGCAGTGCAGGGTATGGTTTAGAGACCCAGTACTTC
CASSAGYGLETQYF
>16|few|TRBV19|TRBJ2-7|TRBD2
TGTGCCAGTAGTAAGCCGACTAGCGGGGGTTCCTACGAGCAGTACTTC
CASSKPTSGGSYEQYF
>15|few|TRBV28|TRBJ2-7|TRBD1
TGTGCCAGCAGTCTCCTCTCGACAGGGAACTACGAGCAGTACTTC
CASSLLSTGNYEQYF
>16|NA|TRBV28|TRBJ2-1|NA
TGTGCCAGCAGCGAACTAATCGGTAGCTCCTACAATGAGCAGTTCTTC
CASSELIGSSYNEQFF
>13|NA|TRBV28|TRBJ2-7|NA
TGTGCCAGCAGTGCCCCGGACAGCTACGAGCAGTACTTC
CASSAPDSYEQYF
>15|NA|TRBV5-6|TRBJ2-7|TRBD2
TGTGCCAGCAGCTTGCCCACTAGCGGGAGGTACGAGCAGTACTTC
CASSLPTSGRYEQYF
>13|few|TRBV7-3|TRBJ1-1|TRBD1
TGTGCCAGCAGCCCAGGGACAGGAGCCGAAGCTTTCTTT
CASSPGTGAEAFF
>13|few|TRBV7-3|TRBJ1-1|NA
TGTGCCAGCAGCTTAGGCATGAACACTGAAGCTTTCTTT
CASSLGMNTEAFF
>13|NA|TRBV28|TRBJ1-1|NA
TGTGCCAGCAGTTTACGGGCAGGGAAAGGAGCTTTCTTT
CASSLRAGKGAFF
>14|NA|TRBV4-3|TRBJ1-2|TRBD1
TGCGCCAGCAGCCCGGAGGGGACAGCGCATGGCTACACCTTC
CASSPEGTAHGYTF
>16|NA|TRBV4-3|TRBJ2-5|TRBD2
TGCGCCAGCAGCCAAGAAGGACTAGGCCCTCGGGAGACCCAGTACTTC
CASSQEGLGPRETQYF
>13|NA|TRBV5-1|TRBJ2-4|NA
TGCGCCAGCAGCGGGGAGGCCAAAAACATTCAGTACTTC
CASSGEAKNIQYF
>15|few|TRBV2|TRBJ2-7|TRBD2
TGTGCCAGCAGTGAGCGTACTAGCGGGTCCTACGAGCAGTACTTC
CASSERTSGSYEQYF
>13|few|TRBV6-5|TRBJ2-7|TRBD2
TGTGCCAGCTTTCGAGCGGGAGGGGGCGAGCAGTACTTC
CASFRAGGGEQYF
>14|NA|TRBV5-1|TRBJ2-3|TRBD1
TGCGCCAGCAGCTCGACAGGGGGCACAGATACGCAGTATTTT
CASSSTGGTDTQYF
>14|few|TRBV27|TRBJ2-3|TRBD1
TGTGCCAGCAGTTCGGACAGGGGCGCAGATACGCAGTATTTT
CASSSDRGADTQYF
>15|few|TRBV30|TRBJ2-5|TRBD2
TGTGCCTGGAGTCCCGGGACTAGCGGGGGGGAGACCCAGTACTTC
CAWSPGTSGGETQYF
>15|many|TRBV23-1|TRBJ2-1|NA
TGCGCCAGCAGCCGACGAGAGGGGGTCTACAATGAGCAGTTCTTC
CASSRREGVYNEQFF
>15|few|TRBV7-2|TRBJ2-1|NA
TGTGCCAGCAGCCCTGGACATGGCTCCTACAATGAGCAGTTCTTC
CASSPGHGSYNEQFF
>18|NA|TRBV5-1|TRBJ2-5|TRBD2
TGCGCCAGCAGCACCTGGACTAGCGGGAGTAGAAGGGGCGAGACCCAGTACTTC
CASSTWTSGSRRGETQYF
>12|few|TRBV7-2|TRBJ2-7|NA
TGTGCCAGCAGCTTAAGGGGAAGCGAGCAGTACTTC
CASSLRGSEQYF
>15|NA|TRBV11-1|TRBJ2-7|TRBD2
TGTGCCAGCAGCATTACTAGCGGGGAGAGCCCGGAGCAGTACTTC
CASSITSGESPEQYF
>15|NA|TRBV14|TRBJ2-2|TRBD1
TGTGCCAGCAGCCAAACAGGGGCAGTTCGCGCGGAGCTGTTTTTT
CASSQTGAVRAELFF
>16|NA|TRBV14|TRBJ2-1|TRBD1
TGTGCCAGCAGCCAAACCCCGGGACAGGGTACCAATGAGCAGTTCTTC
CASSQTPGQGTNEQFF
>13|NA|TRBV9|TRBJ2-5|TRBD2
TGTGCCAGCACCCGGACTAGCGGAGAGACCCAGTACTTC
CASTRTSGETQYF
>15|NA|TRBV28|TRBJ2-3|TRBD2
TGTGCCAGCAGTCTAGCGGCTGTGGGCACAGATACGCAGTATTTT
CASSLAAVGTDTQYF
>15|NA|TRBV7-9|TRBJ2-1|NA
TGTGCCAGCAGCTTACAGGGGCAGAAATACAATGAGCAGTTCTTC
CASSLQGQKYNEQFF
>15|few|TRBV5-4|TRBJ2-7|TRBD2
TGTGCCAGCAGCTTTGAGGTAGCGGGCTACTACGAGCAGTACTTC
CASSFEVAGYYEQYF
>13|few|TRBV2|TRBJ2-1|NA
TGTGCCAGCATCCGGGACGCGGGGAATGAGCAGTTCTTC
CASIRDAGNEQFF
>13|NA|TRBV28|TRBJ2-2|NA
TGTGCCAGCAAACGAGGGGGCACCGGGGAGCTGTTTTTT
CASKRGGTGELFF
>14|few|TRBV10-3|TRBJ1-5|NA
TGTGCCATCAGTGGGGAGAGAAGCAATCAGCCCCAGCATTTT
CAISGERSNQPQHF
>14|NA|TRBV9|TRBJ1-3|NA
TGTGCCAGCAGCGTCCAGGGGTATGGAAACACCATATATTTT
CASSVQGYGNTIYF
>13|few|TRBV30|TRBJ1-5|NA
TGTGCCTGGAATGCAGGTCTGAATCAGCCCCAGCATTTT
CAWNAGLNQPQHF
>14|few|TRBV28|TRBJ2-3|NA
TGTGCCAGCAGTTTAGCGGCTAGCACAGATACGCAGTATTTT
CASSLAASTDTQYF
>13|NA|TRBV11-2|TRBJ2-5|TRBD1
TGTGCCACCGGGACAGGGGTCCAAGAGACCCAGTACTTC
CATGTGVQETQYF
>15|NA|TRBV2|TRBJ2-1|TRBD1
TGTGCCAGCAGTCCGGACAGGGACTCCTACAATGAGCAGTTCTTC
CASSPDRDSYNEQFF
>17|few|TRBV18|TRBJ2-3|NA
TGTGCCAGCTCACGCAGGGTAGCGGACTCTAGCACAGATACGCAGTATTTT
CASSRRVADSSTDTQYF
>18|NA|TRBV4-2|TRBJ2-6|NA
TGTGCCAGCAGCCAAGCCTTTCTTACAGGGACTGGGGCCAACGTCCTGACTTTC
CASSQAFLTGTGANVLTF
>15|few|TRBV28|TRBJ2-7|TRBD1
TGTGCCAGCAGTTTTGGCGGACAGGAGACCTACGAGCAGTACTTC
CASSFGGQETYEQYF
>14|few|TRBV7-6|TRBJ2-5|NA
TGTGCCAGCAGCTTGAAGGTCGGGGAAGAGACCCAGTACTTC
CASSLKVGEETQYF